Listed below are T cell receptor beta chains from one sample, sequenced in a study of T cell repertoires in cytomegalovirus infection. The antigens for these receptors are not known. TCRdb re-called the reads through MiXCR, storing one row per CDR3 protein. The sample holds 60,000 to 75,000 distinct CDR3 sequences, 20% to 25% seen once. Sequences were obtained from PBMCs, sequenced either directly or after in vitro stimulation (not recorded which). Receptors originate from a human donor in good health (CMV status not recorded). Some clones in this sample may be carry-over from other donors' samples. Both conserved end residues are part of each CDR3. Fields, in order: V gene, J gene, D gene, clone size, CDR3 protein, CDR3 DNA. A D gene is named only where the DNA matches it firmly. Where a row states a size, it is once, few, many or the class of an expanded clone; other rows omit it.

TRBV12-3/TRBV12-4	TRBJ2-5	TRBD1	-	CASSFGQGSKETQYF	TGTGCCAGCAGTTTCGGACAGGGTAGTAAAGAGACCCAGTACTTC
TRBV19	TRBJ1-2	-	-	CASSIEATYYGYTF	TGTGCCAGTAGTATAGAAGCGACTTACTATGGCTACACCTTC
TRBV27	TRBJ2-1	TRBD2	-	CASSKLAASGEQFF	TGTGCCAGCAGTAAGCTAGCGGCCTCGGGAGAGCAGTTCTTC
TRBV6-2/TRBV6-3	TRBJ2-1	TRBD1	-	CASKHRGHEQFF	TGTGCCAGCAAACACAGGGGACATGAGCAGTTCTTC
TRBV5-1	TRBJ2-5	TRBD2	once	CASSLAGTSSQETQYF	TGCGCCAGCAGCCTTGCCGGGACTAGTTCCCAAGAGACCCAGTACTTC
TRBV20-1	TRBJ2-1	TRBD2	few	CSASRTSGTYNEQFF	TGCAGTGCTAGCCGAACTAGCGGAACTTACAATGAGCAGTTCTTC
TRBV28	TRBJ2-6	-	many	CASMGFSGANVLTF	TGTGCCAGCATGGGTTTCTCTGGGGCCAACGTCCTGACTTTC
TRBV12-3/TRBV12-4	TRBJ1-2	TRBD1	few	CASSFTGESYGYTF	TGTGCCAGCAGTTTCACAGGGGAATCCTATGGCTACACCTTC
TRBV18	TRBJ1-1	-	few	CASSPGSGVGTEAFF	TGTGCCAGCTCACCAGGATCGGGGGTGGGCACTGAAGCTTTCTTT
TRBV15	TRBJ2-7	-	few	CATSPRTATSQQYF	TGTGCCACCAGCCCTCGGACTGCCACTTCCCAGCAGTACTTC
TRBV28	TRBJ2-7	-	many	CASSLRSYEQYF	TGTGCCAGCAGTTTACGGAGCTACGAGCAGTACTTC
TRBV19	TRBJ2-5	-	few	CASSIEGGSGTQYF	TGTGCCAGTAGTATAGAAGGTGGTTCGGGGACCCAGTACTTC
TRBV2	TRBJ1-3	-	-	CASSEAQQWRNTIYF	TGTGCCAGCAGTGAAGCGCAGCAGTGGAGGAACACCATATATTTT
TRBV20-1	TRBJ2-1	TRBD2	many	CSASGLAGLGYNEQFF	TGCAGTGCTAGTGGGTTAGCGGGATTGGGCTACAATGAGCAGTTCTTC
TRBV5-6	TRBJ2-7	TRBD1	-	CASSLPGTGLYEQYF	TGTGCCAGCAGCTTGCCCGGGACAGGGCTCTACGAGCAGTACTTC
TRBV7-9	TRBJ1-1	-	many	CASRARGRTRTEAFF	TGTGCCAGCAGGGCTAGGGGCCGGACTCGGACTGAAGCTTTCTTT
TRBV7-3	TRBJ2-5	-	-	CASSPRARETQYF	TGTGCCAGCAGCCCCCGGGCGAGGGAGACCCAGTACTTC
TRBV9	TRBJ2-1	TRBD1	-	CASSVEGARYNEQFF	TGTGCCAGCAGCGTAGAGGGGGCGCGTTACAATGAGCAGTTCTTC
TRBV28	TRBJ2-5	-	-	CASTPGGQETQYF	TGTGCCAGCACCCCCGGGGGTCAAGAGACCCAGTACTTC
TRBV7-2	TRBJ2-2	TRBD1	many	CASSPGYRGQNTGELFF	TGTGCCAGCAGCCCAGGTTACAGGGGGCAAAATACCGGGGAGCTGTTTTTT
TRBV11-3	TRBJ1-1	-	-	CASSRIRRSEEAFF	TGTGCCAGCAGCCGAATAAGACGGAGTGAGGAAGCTTTCTTT
TRBV20-1	TRBJ2-1	-	few	CSASTFGAEQFF	TGCAGTGCTTCCACCTTTGGGGCTGAGCAGTTCTTC
TRBV10-3	TRBJ2-7	TRBD1	-	CAISDRDRGSYEQYF	TGTGCCATCAGTGACCGGGACAGGGGGTCCTACGAGCAGTACTTC
TRBV6-2/TRBV6-3	TRBJ1-5	-	-	CASSYQVGGNQPQHF	TGTGCCAGCAGTTACCAAGTTGGAGGCAATCAGCCCCAGCATTTT
TRBV7-2	TRBJ2-1	TRBD2	many	CASSWRVLAGEQFF	TGTGCCAGCAGCTGGAGAGTCTTAGCGGGGGAGCAGTTCTTC
TRBV6-5	TRBJ2-2	-	many	CASSYGALRGTGELFF	TGTGCCAGCAGTTACGGGGCCCTCCGGGGGACCGGGGAGCTGTTTTTT
TRBV12-3/TRBV12-4	TRBJ2-2	-	-	CASTPRRGTGELFF	TGTGCCAGCACCCCAAGGAGGGGGACCGGGGAGCTGTTTTTT
TRBV7-2	TRBJ2-1	-	many	CASSLVVVEQFF	TGTGCCAGCAGCTTAGTGGTAGTTGAGCAGTTCTTC
TRBV7-2	TRBJ2-3	TRBD2	few	CASSQTSGSWGTDTQYF	TGTGCCAGCAGCCAAACTAGCGGGAGTTGGGGCACAGATACGCAGTATTTT
TRBV28	TRBJ2-7	-	-	CASRSIEQYF	TGTGCCAGCAGGAGCATCGAGCAGTACTTC
TRBV12-3/TRBV12-4	TRBJ2-1	-	many	CASSLVQGGNEQFF	TGTGCCAGCAGTTTAGTACAGGGAGGTAATGAGCAGTTCTTC
TRBV12-3/TRBV12-4	TRBJ2-1	-	-	CASSLAALGLEQFF	TGTGCCAGCAGTTTAGCTGCCCTAGGACTTGAGCAGTTCTTC
TRBV7-9	TRBJ2-1	TRBD2	many	CASSLARLAGSFSYNEQFF	TGTGCCAGCAGCTTAGCGCGACTAGCGGGCTCCTTTTCCTACAATGAGCAGTTCTTC
TRBV28	TRBJ2-7	-	few	CASSSPHPGHYEQYF	TGTGCCAGCAGCTCACCCCACCCGGGGCACTACGAGCAGTACTTC
TRBV28	TRBJ2-1	-	-	CASTPRPPDDNEQFF	TGTGCCAGCACCCCGAGACCCCCCGACGACAATGAGCAGTTCTTC
TRBV7-2	TRBJ2-7	-	many	CASSLRATTTGFYEQYF	TGTGCCAGCAGCTTAAGGGCCACCACCACGGGGTTTTACGAGCAGTACTTC
TRBV27	TRBJ1-1	-	-	CASSPGRTSTGTGTEAFF	TGTGCCAGCAGTCCCGGACGAACCTCTACAGGGACGGGGACTGAAGCTTTCTTT
TRBV27	TRBJ2-1	TRBD2	-	CASSPYGGLGINEQFF	TGTGCCAGCAGTCCTTATGGGGGACTAGGTATAAATGAGCAGTTCTTC
TRBV28	TRBJ2-7	-	-	CASRMDSYEQYF	TGTGCCAGCAGAATGGACAGCTACGAGCAGTACTTC
TRBV7-9	TRBJ2-1	-	-	CASSRPGSGIEQFF	TGTGCCAGCAGCCGCCCCGGCTCTGGAATTGAGCAGTTCTTC
TRBV7-6	TRBJ2-1	TRBD2	many	CASSLGSGRGMADEQFF	TGTGCCAGCAGCTTAGGTAGCGGGAGGGGAATGGCGGATGAGCAGTTCTTC
TRBV4-1	TRBJ2-1	TRBD2	-	CASSQDPSGSHNEQFF	TGCGCCAGCAGCCAAGATCCTAGCGGGAGCCACAATGAGCAGTTCTTC
TRBV7-3	TRBJ2-7	-	few	CASSSSDRPYEQYF	TGTGCCAGCAGCTCCTCAGACAGACCCTACGAGCAGTACTTC
TRBV5-5	TRBJ2-1	-	many	CASSLGLDNEQFF	TGTGCCAGCAGCTTGGGACTAGACAATGAGCAGTTCTTC